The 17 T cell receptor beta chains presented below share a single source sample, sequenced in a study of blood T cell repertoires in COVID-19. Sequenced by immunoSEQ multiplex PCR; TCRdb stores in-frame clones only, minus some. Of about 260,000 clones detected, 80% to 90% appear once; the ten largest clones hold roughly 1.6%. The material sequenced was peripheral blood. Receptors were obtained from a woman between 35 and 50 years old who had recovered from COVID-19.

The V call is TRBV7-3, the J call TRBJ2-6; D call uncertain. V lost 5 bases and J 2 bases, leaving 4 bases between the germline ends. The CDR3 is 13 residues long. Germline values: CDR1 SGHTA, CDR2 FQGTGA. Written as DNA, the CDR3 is TGTGCCAGCAGCCCAGCTGGGGCCAACGTCCTGACTTTC. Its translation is CASSPAGANVLTF.

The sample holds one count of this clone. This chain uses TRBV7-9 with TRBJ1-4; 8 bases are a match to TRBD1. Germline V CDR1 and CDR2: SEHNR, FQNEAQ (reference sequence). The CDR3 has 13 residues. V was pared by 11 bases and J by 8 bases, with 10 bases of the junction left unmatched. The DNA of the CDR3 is TGTGCCGCTGGGCAGGGGGCGATGGAAAAACTGTTTTTT. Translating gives CAAGQGAMEKLFF.

Here the CDR3 DNA reads TGCGCCAGCAGCCGGAGACAGCTAACGACAAACATTCAGTACTTC. It specifies CASSRRQLTTNIQYF. The chain recombines TRBV4-1 with TRBJ2-4, with TRBD1 as a possible D gene (5 bases). Per the germline V gene, CDR1 is MGHRA and CDR2 is YSYEKL. The V end was cut by 4 bases, the J end by 6 bases, with 16 bases between. This CDR3 has 15 residues.

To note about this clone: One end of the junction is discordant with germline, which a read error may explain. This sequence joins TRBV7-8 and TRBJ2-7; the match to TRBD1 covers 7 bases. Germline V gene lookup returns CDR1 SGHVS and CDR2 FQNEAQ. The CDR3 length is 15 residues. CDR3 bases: TGTGCCAACAGCTTATTTCTGACAGGGCCTTACGAGCAGTACTTC. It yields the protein CANSLFLTGPYEQYF.

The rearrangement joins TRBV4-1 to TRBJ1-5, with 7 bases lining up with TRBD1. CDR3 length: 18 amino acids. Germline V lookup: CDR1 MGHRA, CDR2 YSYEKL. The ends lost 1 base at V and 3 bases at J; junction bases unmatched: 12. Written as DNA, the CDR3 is TGCGCCAGCAGCCAAGCCTCTGACAGGGCGGCATTCAATCAGCCCCAGCATTTT. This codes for CASSQASDRAAFNQPQHF.

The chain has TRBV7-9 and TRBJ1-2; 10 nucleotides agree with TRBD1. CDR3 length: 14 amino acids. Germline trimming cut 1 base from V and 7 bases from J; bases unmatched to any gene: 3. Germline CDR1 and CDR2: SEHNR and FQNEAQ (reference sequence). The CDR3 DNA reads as TGTGCCAGCAGCTTAGGACAGGGGGCAAGTGGCTACACCTTC. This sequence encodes CASSLGQGASGYTF. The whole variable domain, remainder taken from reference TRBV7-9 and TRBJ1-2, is DTGVSQNPRHKITKRGQNVTFRCDPISEHNRLYWYRQTLGQGPEFLTYFQNEAQLEKSRLLSDRFSAERPKGSFSTLEIQRTEQGDSAMYLCASSLGQGASGYTFGSGTRLTVV.

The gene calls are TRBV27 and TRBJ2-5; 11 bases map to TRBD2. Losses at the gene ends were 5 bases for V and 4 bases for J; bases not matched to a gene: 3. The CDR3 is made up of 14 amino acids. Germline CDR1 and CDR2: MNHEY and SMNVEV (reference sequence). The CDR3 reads CASSPGTSGETQYF. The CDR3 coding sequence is TGTGCCAGCAGTCCCGGGACTAGCGGAGAGACCCAGTACTTC.

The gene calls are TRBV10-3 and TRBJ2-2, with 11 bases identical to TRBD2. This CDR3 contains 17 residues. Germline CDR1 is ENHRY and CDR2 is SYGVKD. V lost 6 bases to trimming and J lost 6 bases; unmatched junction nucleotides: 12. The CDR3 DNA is TGTGCCATCAGAGACTCCGGGACTAGCGGCTTCGCCGGGGAGCTGTTTTTT. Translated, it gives CAIRDSGTSGFAGELFF.

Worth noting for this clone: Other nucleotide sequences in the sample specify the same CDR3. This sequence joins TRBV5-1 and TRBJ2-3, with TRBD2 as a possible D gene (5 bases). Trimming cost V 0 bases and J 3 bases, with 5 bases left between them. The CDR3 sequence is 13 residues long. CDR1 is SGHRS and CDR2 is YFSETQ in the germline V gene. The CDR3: CASSLAGTDTQYF. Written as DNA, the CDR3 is TGCGCCAGCAGCTTGGCGGGAACAGATACGCAGTATTTT.

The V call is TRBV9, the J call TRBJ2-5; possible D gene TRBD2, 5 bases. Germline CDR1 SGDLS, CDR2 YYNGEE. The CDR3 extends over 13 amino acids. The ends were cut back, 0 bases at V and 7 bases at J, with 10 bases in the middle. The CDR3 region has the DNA TGTGCCAGCAGCGTAGGATCCGGAGGGACCCAGTACTTC. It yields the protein CASSVGSGGTQYF.

DNA of the CDR3: TGTGCCAGCAGCGGGTCAGGCCTTCGCACAGATACGCAGTATTTT. Translated: CASSGSGLRTDTQYF. The chain recombines TRBV9 with TRBJ2-3; D remains unclear. The germline V gene encodes CDR1 SGDLS and CDR2 YYNGEE. The CDR3 totals 15 residues. V lost 3 bases, J lost 1 base, and 12 bases lay in between.

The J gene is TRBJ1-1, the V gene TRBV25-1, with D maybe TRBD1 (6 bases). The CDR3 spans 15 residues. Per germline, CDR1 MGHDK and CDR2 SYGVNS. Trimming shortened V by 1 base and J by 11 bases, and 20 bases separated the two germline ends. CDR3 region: CASSELVRGYGAAFF. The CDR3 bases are TGTGCCAGCAGTGAATTAGTAAGGGGGTACGGGGCGGCTTTCTTT.

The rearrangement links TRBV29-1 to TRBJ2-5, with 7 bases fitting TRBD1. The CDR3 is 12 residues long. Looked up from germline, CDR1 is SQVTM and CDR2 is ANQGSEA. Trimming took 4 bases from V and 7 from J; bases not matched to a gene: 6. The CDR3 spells CSVGTGTGTQYF. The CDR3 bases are TGCAGCGTTGGGACAGGCACGGGGACCCAGTACTTC.

The CDR3 sequence: CASSAAEAFF. The CDR3 coding sequence is TGTGCCAGCAGTGCCGCTGAAGCTTTCTTT. This chain joins TRBV25-1 and TRBJ1-1; D remains unclear. Trimming removed 4 bases at V and 6 bases at J, with 3 bases between. CDR1 is MGHDK, CDR2 SYGVNS, per germline. The CDR3 has 10 amino acids.

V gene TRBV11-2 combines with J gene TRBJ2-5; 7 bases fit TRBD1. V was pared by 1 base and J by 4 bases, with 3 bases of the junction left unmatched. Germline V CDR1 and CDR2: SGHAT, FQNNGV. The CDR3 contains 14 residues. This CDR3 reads CASSLGTGAETQYF. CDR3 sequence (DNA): TGTGCCAGCAGCTTAGGCACAGGGGCAGAGACCCAGTACTTC.

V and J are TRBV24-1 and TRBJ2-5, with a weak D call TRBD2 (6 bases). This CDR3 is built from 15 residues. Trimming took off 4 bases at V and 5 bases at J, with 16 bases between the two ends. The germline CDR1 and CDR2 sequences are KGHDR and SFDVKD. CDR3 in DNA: TGTGCCACCAGTGACCCGACTAGGTCGGGGGAGACCCAGTACTTC. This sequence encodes CATSDPTRSGETQYF.

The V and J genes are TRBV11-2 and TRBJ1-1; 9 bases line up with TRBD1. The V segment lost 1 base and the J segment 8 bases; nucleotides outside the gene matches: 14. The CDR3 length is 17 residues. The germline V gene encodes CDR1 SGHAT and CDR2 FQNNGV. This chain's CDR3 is CASSLGARITGGLEAFF. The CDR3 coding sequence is TGTGCCAGCAGCTTAGGGGCCCGTATAACAGGGGGCCTCGAAGCTTTCTTT.